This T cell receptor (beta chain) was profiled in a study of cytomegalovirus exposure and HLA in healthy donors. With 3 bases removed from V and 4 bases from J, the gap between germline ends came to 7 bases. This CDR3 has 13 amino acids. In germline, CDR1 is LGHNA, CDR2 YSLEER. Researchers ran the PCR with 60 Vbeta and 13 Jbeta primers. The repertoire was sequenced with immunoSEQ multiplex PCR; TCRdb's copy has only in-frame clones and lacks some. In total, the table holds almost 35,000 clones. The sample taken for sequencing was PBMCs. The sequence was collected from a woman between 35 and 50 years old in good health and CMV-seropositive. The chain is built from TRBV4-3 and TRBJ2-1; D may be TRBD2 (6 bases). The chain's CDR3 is CASSQEGYNEQFF. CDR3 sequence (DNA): TGCGCCAGCAGCCAGGAGGGATACAATGAGCAGTTCTTC.